The next 32 T cell receptor beta chains were all read from a single sample in a study of blood T cell repertoires in COVID-19. Profiling relied on immunoSEQ multiplex PCR, and the TCRdb table lists in-frame clones only, not all of them. Of 200,000 to 300,000 clones listed, approximately 89% are singletons. Sequencing used PBMCs or T cells enriched from blood (not recorded which). The receptors derive from a middle-aged woman with acute COVID-19.

The chain joins TRBV2 to TRBJ2-5; TRBD2 is a possible D gene (6 bases). Germline CDR1 SNHLY, CDR2 FYNNEI. Trimming pared 6 bases from V and 1 base from J, leaving 12 bases between. The CDR3 has 14 amino acids. Here the CDR3 reads CASSRGMIQETQYF. The CDR3 DNA follows: TGTGCCAGCAGCCGCGGGATGATCCAAGAGACCCAGTACTTC. Supplemented by reference TRBV2 and TRBJ2-5, the full variable domain reads EPEVTQTPSHQVTQMGQEVILRCVPISNHLYFYWYRQILGQKVEFLVSFYNNEISEKSEIFDDQFSVERPDGSNFTLKIRSTKLEDSAMYFCASSRGMIQETQYFGPGTRLLVL.

The DNA for the CDR3 is TGTGCCAGCAGCTGGGGGACAGGGCGGGCCACTGAAGCTTTCTTT. Its protein product is CASSWGTGRATEAFF. The chain combines TRBV11-2 with TRBJ1-1, with 9 bases aligning to TRBD1. With 4 bases clipped from V and 4 bases from J, the junction kept 7 bases outside the gene matches. CDR1 is SGHAT and CDR2 is FQNNGV in the germline V gene. The CDR3 is 15 amino acids.

The chain recombines TRBV13 with TRBJ2-3; tentatively, D is TRBD2 (5 bases). The germline V and J ends were trimmed by 1 base and 3 bases, with 11 bases remaining between them. The CDR3 length is 15 residues. The germline V gene encodes CDR1 PRHDT and CDR2 FYEKMQ (reference sequence). This chain's CDR3 is CASSLAGRATDTQYF. CDR3 bases: TGTGCCAGCAGCTTAGCGGGAAGGGCTACAGATACGCAGTATTTT.

The V gene is TRBV9, the J gene TRBJ2-2; TRBD2 aligns across 12 bases. The germline V gene has CDR1 SGDLS and CDR2 YYNGEE. V was clipped by 2 bases and J by 5 bases; unmatched bases: 4. The CDR3 totals 16 residues. The CDR3 DNA follows: TGTGCCAGCAGCGTCAGACTAGCGGGAGAAACCGGGGAGCTGTTTTTT. Translation: CASSVRLAGETGELFF.

The chain uses TRBV19 and TRBJ2-5; TRBD2 is a possible D gene (6 bases). V lost 5 bases and J lost 2, with 15 bases in between. The CDR3 extends over 15 amino acids. Germline assignment: CDR1 LNHDA and CDR2 SQIVND (reference sequence). CDR3 bases: TGTGCCAGTAGTTTCGGGGACGGGGGACAAGAGACCCAGTACTTC. Its protein is CASSFGDGGQETQYF.

The rearrangement links TRBV6-2 or TRBV6-3 to TRBJ1-1; 9 nucleotides agree with TRBD1. The CDR3 has 13 amino acids. With V trimmed by 6 bases and J by 4 bases, 3 bases remained unmatched. Germline CDR1 and CDR2: MNHEY and SVGEGT. CDR3 sequence reads: CASSWDRVTEAFF. CDR3 bases: TGTGCCAGCAGCTGGGACAGGGTCACTGAAGCTTTCTTT.

V and J are TRBV7-3 and TRBJ2-5; the D gene is possibly TRBD2 (5 bases). This CDR3 has 14 amino acids. V lost 1 base and J 5 bases, leaving 11 bases between the germline ends. CDR1 is SGHTA, CDR2 FQGTGA, per germline. The CDR3 reads CASSLNGLGETQYF. The DNA for the CDR3 is TGTGCCAGCAGCTTAAACGGACTCGGGGAGACCCAGTACTTC.

This clone is a singleton in its sample. The genes are TRBV4-3 and TRBJ1-6, with D unresolved. V was trimmed by 0 bases and J by 5 bases, leaving 11 bases between them. The CDR3 loop spans 16 amino acids. Per the germline V gene, CDR1 is LGHNA and CDR2 is YSLEER. CDR3 loop: CASSQEGGNNNSPLHF. The CDR3 DNA reads as TGCGCCAGCAGCCAAGAGGGCGGGAATAATAATTCACCCCTCCACTTT.

This sequence joins TRBV2 and TRBJ1-3; unclear D gene. CDR3 length: 11 residues. Germline CDR1 reads SNHLY; CDR2 reads FYNNEI. Trimming pared 4 bases from V and 6 bases from J, leaving 4 bases between. CDR3 in amino acids: CASSVENTIYF. DNA of the CDR3: TGTGCCAGCAGTGTAGAAAACACCATATATTTT.

This clone was detected once. The chain couples TRBV7-2 to TRBJ2-7, with D possibly TRBD2 on 6 matching bases. CDR1 SGHTA and CDR2 FQGNSA come from the germline V gene. The CDR3 spans 14 residues. Trimming left V 6 bases short and J 3 bases short, with 15 bases between. Here the CDR3 reads CASRIRGSGYEQYF. Here the CDR3 DNA reads TGTGCCAGCAGAATCCGTGGTAGCGGCTACGAGCAGTACTTC.

This chain joins TRBV7-3 and TRBJ1-2, with TRBD1 matching over 9 bases. This CDR3 has 18 residues. V shed 4 bases and J 4 bases; nucleotides not matched to a gene: 16. Germline assignment: CDR1 SGHTA and CDR2 FQGTGA. The CDR3 here is CASSSNDETGGAVYGYTF. CDR3 DNA sequence: TGTGCCAGCAGCTCTAACGACGAAACAGGGGGCGCAGTCTATGGCTACACCTTC.

The rearrangement uses TRBV27 and TRBJ1-1, with D possibly matching TRBD1 (6 bases). CDR3 length equals 17 residues. Germline V gene data show CDR1 as MNHEY and CDR2 as SMNVEV (reference sequence). The germline V and J ends were trimmed by 3 bases and 0 bases, with 17 bases remaining between them. Here the CDR3 reads CASSFLPRGGLNTEAFF. The CDR3 DNA sequence: TGTGCCAGCAGTTTTCTTCCCCGGGGGGGCTTGAACACTGAAGCTTTCTTT.

The V and J genes are TRBV5-4 and TRBJ1-5; the match to TRBD1 covers 8 bases. CDR3 length equals 14 residues. Looked up from germline, CDR1 is SGHNT and CDR2 is YYREEE (reference sequence). V was pared by 4 bases and J by 6 bases, with 6 bases of the junction left unmatched. The CDR3 spells CASSKDRVGQPQHF. The CDR3 DNA follows: TGTGCCAGCAGCAAGGACAGGGTTGGTCAGCCCCAGCATTTT.

The chain employs TRBV6-6 and TRBJ1-5, with D possibly matching TRBD1 (6 bases). There are 16 residues in the CDR3. CDR1 MNHNY and CDR2 SVGAGI come from the germline V gene (reference sequence). With 4 bases removed from V and 2 bases from J, the gap between germline ends came to 15 bases. CDR3 sequence (DNA): TGTGCCAGCAGTTCCTCGGACAGATACGGCAATCAGCCCCAGCATTTT. It is translated as CASSSSDRYGNQPQHF.

This chain connects TRBV29-1 to TRBJ1-1, with no clear D. CDR3 length: 13 residues. CDR1 SQVTM and CDR2 ANQGSEA come from the germline V gene. Trimming shortened V by 4 bases and J by 1 base, and 10 bases separated the two germline ends. Here the CDR3 reads CSVVSVRNTEAFF. The DNA of the CDR3 is TGCAGCGTTGTGTCCGTTCGGAACACTGAAGCTTTCTTT. The full variable domain, completed using reference TRBV29-1 and TRBJ1-1, is SAVISQKPSRDICQRGTSLTIQCQVDSQVTMMFWYRQQPGQSLTLIATANQGSEATYESGFVIDKFPISRPNLTFSTLTVSNMSPEDSSIYLCSVVSVRNTEAFFGQGTRLTVV.

The chain carries TRBV3-1 (or the pseudogene TRBV3-2) and TRBJ2-2; 15 bases are a match to TRBD2. CDR3 size: 18 residues. Germline CDR1 is LGHDT and CDR2 is YNNKEL (reference sequence). V was clipped by 4 bases and J by 1 base; unmatched bases: 4. The CDR3 DNA follows: TGTGCCAGCAGCCTGCGGACTAGCGGGAGGGTGAACACCGGGGAGCTGTTTTTT. It translates to CASSLRTSGRVNTGELFF.

The genes are TRBV7-3 and TRBJ1-3; the D gene is possibly TRBD1 (5 bases). Looked up from germline, CDR1 is SGHTA and CDR2 is FQGTGA. The CDR3 is 15 amino acids. V lost 5 bases to trimming and J lost 0 bases, with 11 bases between them. The CDR3 spells CASSRSTASGNTIYF. CDR3 in DNA: TGTGCCAGCAGCCGGTCGACAGCCTCTGGAAACACCATATATTTT.

The chain joins TRBV10-3 to TRBJ2-3; weak D call: TRBD2 (6 bases). This CDR3 is built from 19 residues. With 0 bases removed from V and 1 base from J, the gap between germline ends came to 20 bases. Germline V gene sequence: CDR1 ENHRY, CDR2 SYGVKD. The CDR3 here is CAISESIGPVGGGTDTQYF. CDR3 DNA: TGTGCCATCAGTGAGTCGATAGGGCCCGTTGGCGGGGGCACAGATACGCAGTATTTT.

This chain connects TRBV19 to TRBJ1-3; maybe TRBD1 (6 bases). Trimming took 6 bases from V and 0 from J, leaving 12 bases between them. Germline V CDR1 and CDR2: LNHDA, SQIVND (reference sequence). The CDR3 has 15 amino acids. CDR3 nucleotides: TGTGCCAGTAGGAAACAGGGTAACTCTGGAAACACCATATATTTT. Residues: CASRKQGNSGNTIYF.

This rearrangement joins TRBV6-5 to TRBJ1-1, with D possibly TRBD1 on 6 matching bases. V gave up 5 bases and J gave up 2 bases, with 12 bases separating them. The CDR3 sequence is 14 residues long. CDR1 is MNHEY and CDR2 is SVGAGI in the germline V gene. CDR3 residues: CASSTKQGNTEAFF. Here the CDR3 DNA reads TGTGCCAGCAGTACGAAACAGGGAAACACTGAAGCTTTCTTT.

This sequence joins TRBV5-1 and TRBJ1-3, with no clear D. The CDR3 spans 15 residues. CDR1 is SGHRS, CDR2 YFSETQ, per germline. V was clipped by 4 bases and J by 8 bases, with 19 bases between them. For the CDR3, the DNA is TGCGCCAGCAGCGACTCCGAGGTATCGGTCGACACCATATATTTT. Translating it yields CASSDSEVSVDTIYF.

This clone was seen a single time. J is TRBJ2-3 and V is TRBV7-3, with TRBD2 identical over 8 bases. Germline CDR1 SGHTA, CDR2 FQGTGA. Losses at the gene ends were 4 bases for V and 4 bases for J; bases not matched to a gene: 10. This CDR3 region has 16 residues. For the CDR3, the DNA is TGTGCCAGCAGCTCCTCAATTAGCGGGATTGCAGATACGCAGTATTTT. Translation gives CASSSSISGIADTQYF.

V and J are TRBV29-1 and TRBJ2-2, with no clear D. CDR1 and CDR2 from the germline V gene are SQVTM and ANQGSEA. The ends were cut back, 4 bases at V and 4 bases at J, with 13 bases in the middle. The CDR3 sequence is 14 residues long. CDR3 sequence reads: CSVGARLTTGELFF. For the CDR3, the DNA is TGCAGCGTTGGCGCCAGGCTCACCACCGGGGAGCTGTTTTTT.

The chain employs TRBV6-5 and TRBJ2-3; D unclear. CDR1 and CDR2 from the germline V gene are MNHEY and SVGAGI. V was clipped by 2 bases and J by 0 bases, with 9 bases between them. CDR3 length: 15 amino acids. The CDR3: CASSYGVPSTDTQYF. In nucleotides, the CDR3 is TGTGCCAGCAGTTACGGAGTTCCTAGCACAGATACGCAGTATTTT.

The chain recombines TRBV7-9 with TRBJ1-3; the match to TRBD1 covers 8 bases. The V segment lost 5 bases and the J segment 0 bases; nucleotides outside the gene matches: 6. The CDR3 spans 16 residues. Germline V gene data show CDR1 as SEHNR and CDR2 as FQNEAQ (reference sequence). The CDR3 coding sequence is TGTGCCAGCAGCGGAGGGGACAGGCACTCTGGAAACACCATATATTTT. Protein product: CASSGGDRHSGNTIYF.

The chain is built from TRBV27 and TRBJ2-7; 9 bases match TRBD2. Germline V gene sequence: CDR1 MNHEY, CDR2 SMNVEV (reference sequence). The length of the CDR3 is 14 residues. V lost 3 bases and J lost 6; bases outside the gene matches: 6. The CDR3 region is CASSLGLASSEQYF. In nucleotides, the CDR3 is TGTGCCAGCAGTTTGGGACTAGCCAGTTCCGAGCAGTACTTC.

As for this clone: One junction end disagrees with the germline gene, perhaps due to a read error. The chain is built from TRBV7-7 and TRBJ2-1, with TRBD2 identical over 8 bases. Per the germline V gene, CDR1 is SSHAT and CDR2 is FNYEAQ (reference sequence). The CDR3 extends over 15 amino acids. CDR3 in DNA: TGTGCTAGCAGCCTAAGTACGGGAGGGCCTAATGAGCAGTTCTTC. Translated: CASSLSTGGPNEQFF.

This chain uses TRBV27 with TRBJ2-2; TRBD1 might be the D (5 bases). Per germline, CDR1 MNHEY and CDR2 SMNVEV (reference sequence). The length of the CDR3 is 15 residues. The V and J ends lost 2 bases and 0 bases respectively, with 7 bases between them. In DNA form, the CDR3 reads TGTGCCAGCAGTTTAAGGACAACGAACACCGGGGAGCTGTTTTTT. Protein sequence: CASSLRTTNTGELFF.

This rearrangement joins TRBV4-1 to TRBJ2-7; the match to TRBD2 covers 7 bases. The CDR3 is made up of 17 amino acids. CDR1 and CDR2 (germline): MGHRA, YSYEKL. J was trimmed by 3 bases and V by 0 bases; bases with no gene match: 11. The CDR3 DNA reads TGCGCCAGCAGCCAAGATCAGGTGGTAGCGGGCTACTACGAGCAGTACTTC. It is translated as CASSQDQVVAGYYEQYF.

This sequence joins TRBV10-3 and TRBJ2-1, with 8 positions matching TRBD2. CDR3 size: 12 residues. In germline, CDR1 is ENHRY, CDR2 SYGVKD. The J segment lost 14 bases and the V segment lost 8 bases, leaving 11 bases of the junction unmatched. The CDR3 DNA reads as TGTGCCATCGGGGATCCAGCGGGAGAAGAGTTCTTC. It specifies CAIGDPAGEEFF.

The chain combines TRBV27 with TRBJ2-4; 7 bases map to TRBD2. This CDR3 has 16 amino acids. The V and J ends lost 5 bases and 0 bases, in that order; junction bases with no gene match: 7. Per the germline V gene, CDR1 is MNHEY and CDR2 is SMNVEV (reference sequence). The CDR3 DNA is TGTGCCAGCAGTCCCTTGGGGGAGGGAGCCAAAAACATTCAGTACTTC. It specifies CASSPLGEGAKNIQYF.

The chain joins TRBV6-2 or TRBV6-3 to TRBJ2-5; TRBD2 matches at 14 bases. J was trimmed by 5 bases and V by 7 bases; bases with no gene match: 9. The CDR3 sequence is 16 residues long. Germline values: CDR1 MNHEY, CDR2 SVGEGT. The CDR3 nucleotides are TGTGCCAGCACCCCGACTAGCGGGAGGGCCGGGGAGACCCAGTACTTC. It specifies CASTPTSGRAGETQYF.